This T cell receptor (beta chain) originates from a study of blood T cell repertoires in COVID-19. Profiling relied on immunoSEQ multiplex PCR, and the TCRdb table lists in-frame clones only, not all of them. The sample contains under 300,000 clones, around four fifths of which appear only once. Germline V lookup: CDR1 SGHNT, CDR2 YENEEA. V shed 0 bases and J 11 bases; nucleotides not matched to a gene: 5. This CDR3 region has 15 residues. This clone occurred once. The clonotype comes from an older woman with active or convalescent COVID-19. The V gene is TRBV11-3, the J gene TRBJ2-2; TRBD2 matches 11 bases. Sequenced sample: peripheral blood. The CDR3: CASSLDSLAGGELFF. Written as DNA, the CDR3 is TGTGCCAGCAGCTTAGATAGCCTAGCGGGAGGAGAGCTGTTTTTT.